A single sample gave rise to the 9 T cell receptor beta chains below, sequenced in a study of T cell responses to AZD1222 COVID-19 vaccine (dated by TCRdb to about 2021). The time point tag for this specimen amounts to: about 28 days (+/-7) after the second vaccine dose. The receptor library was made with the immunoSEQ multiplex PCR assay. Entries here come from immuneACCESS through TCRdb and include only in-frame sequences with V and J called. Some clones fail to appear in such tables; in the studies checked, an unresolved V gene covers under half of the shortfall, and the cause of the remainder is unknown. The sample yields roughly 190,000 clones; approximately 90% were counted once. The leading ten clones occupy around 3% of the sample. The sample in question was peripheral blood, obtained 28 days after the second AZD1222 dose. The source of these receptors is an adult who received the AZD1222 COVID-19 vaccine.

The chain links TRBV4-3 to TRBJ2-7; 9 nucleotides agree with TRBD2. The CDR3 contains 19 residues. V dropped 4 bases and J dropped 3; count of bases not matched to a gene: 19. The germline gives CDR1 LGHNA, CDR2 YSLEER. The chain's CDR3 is CASSPSRSLHGTSSYEQYF. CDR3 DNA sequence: TGCGCCAGCAGCCCATCTAGGAGCCTACACGGGACTAGCAGCTACGAGCAGTACTTC.

CDR3 DNA: TGCAGTGTTCAAACTGGCGAGACCCAGTACTTC. Its translation: CSVQTGETQYF. The V gene is TRBV20-1, the J gene TRBJ2-5; unclear D gene. Per the germline V gene, CDR1 is DFQATT and CDR2 is SNEGSKA (reference sequence). The CDR3 length is 11 residues. V gave up 7 bases and J gave up 5 bases, with 11 bases separating them.

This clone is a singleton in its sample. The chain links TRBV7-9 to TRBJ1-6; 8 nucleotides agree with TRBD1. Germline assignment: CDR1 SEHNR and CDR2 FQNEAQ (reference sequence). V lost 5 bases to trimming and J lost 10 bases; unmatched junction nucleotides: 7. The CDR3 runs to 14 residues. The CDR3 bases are TGTGCCAGCAGCCCGTGGGACAGGTACTCACCCCTCCACTTT. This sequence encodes CASSPWDRYSPLHF.

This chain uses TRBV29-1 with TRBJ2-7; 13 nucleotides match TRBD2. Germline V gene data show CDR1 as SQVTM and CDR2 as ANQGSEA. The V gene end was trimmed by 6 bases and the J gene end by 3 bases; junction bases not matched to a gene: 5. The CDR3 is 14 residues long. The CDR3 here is CSVDGLAGVYEQYF. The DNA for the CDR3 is TGCAGCGTGGACGGACTAGCGGGAGTCTACGAGCAGTACTTC.

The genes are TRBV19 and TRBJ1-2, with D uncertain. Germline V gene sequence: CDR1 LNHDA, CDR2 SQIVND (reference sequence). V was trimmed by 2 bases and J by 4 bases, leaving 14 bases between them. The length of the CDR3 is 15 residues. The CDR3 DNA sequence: TGTGCCAGTAGTATAAGCACAGTACCTGGCTATGGCTACACCTTC. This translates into CASSISTVPGYGYTF.

The CDR3 spells CASIRAVGSNQPQHF. Written as DNA, the CDR3 is TGTGCCAGCATCAGGGCGGTAGGGAGCAATCAGCCCCAGCATTTT. V and J are TRBV6-5 and TRBJ1-5; maybe TRBD1 (5 bases). The CDR3 has 15 residues. Germline loops: CDR1 MNHEY, CDR2 SVGAGI. V lost 7 bases, J lost 1 base, and 14 bases lay in between.

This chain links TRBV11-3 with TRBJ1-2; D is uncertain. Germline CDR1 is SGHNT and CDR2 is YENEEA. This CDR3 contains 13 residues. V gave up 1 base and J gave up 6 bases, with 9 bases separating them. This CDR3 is CASSLVGSNGYTF. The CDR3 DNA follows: TGTGCCAGCAGCTTAGTGGGGTCAAATGGCTACACCTTC.

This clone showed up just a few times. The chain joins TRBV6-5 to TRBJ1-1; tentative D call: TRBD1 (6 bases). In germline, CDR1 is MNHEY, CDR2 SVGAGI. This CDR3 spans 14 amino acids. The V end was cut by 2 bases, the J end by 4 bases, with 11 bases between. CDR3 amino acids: CASSYHRDGTEAFF. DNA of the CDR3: TGTGCCAGCAGTTACCACAGGGACGGCACTGAAGCTTTCTTT.

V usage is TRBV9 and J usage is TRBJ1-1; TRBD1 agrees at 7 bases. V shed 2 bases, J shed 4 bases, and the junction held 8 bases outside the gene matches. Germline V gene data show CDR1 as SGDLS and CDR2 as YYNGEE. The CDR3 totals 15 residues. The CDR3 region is CASSVLGGVSTEAFF. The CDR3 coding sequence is TGTGCCAGCAGCGTTCTAGGGGGCGTGAGCACTGAAGCTTTCTTT.